Each of the 17 T cell receptor beta chains below was sequenced from the same sample in a study of tumor-infiltrating lymphocytes in localized non-small cell lung cancer (dated by TCRdb to about 2021). Libraries were built with the immunoSEQ multiplex PCR assay. Held by TCRdb, this immuneACCESS table contains in-frame sequences only and omits some clones. Under half of the omission traces to an unresolved V gene where checked; the cause of the rest is unknown. This sample comprises about 10,000 clones, about 80% of them detected only once. Of the sample, 15% to 20% falls within the top ten clones. Sequencing was performed on uninvolved lung tissue not adjacent to the tumor. Every receptor here comes from a human donor with non-small cell lung cancer.

The J gene is TRBJ1-4, the V gene TRBV28, with 9 bases fitting TRBD1. This CDR3 is built from 15 residues. V lost 3 bases, J lost 7 bases, and 6 bases stayed unmatched. Germline CDR1 MDHEN, CDR2 SYDVKM. The CDR3, as DNA: TGTGCCAGCAGTTTCCCGGGACAGGGACTTGAAAAACTGTTTTTT. Encoded protein: CASSFPGQGLEKLFF.

This chain connects TRBV9 to TRBJ2-1, with 9 positions matching TRBD1. This CDR3 contains 20 residues. Germline V gene data show CDR1 as SGDLS and CDR2 as YYNGEE. V trimming: 5 bases; J trimming: 0 bases; junction bases outside the gene matches: 18. The CDR3 DNA reads TGTGCCAGCAGTCTCAACCTCCGGGACAGGGATAATCCCTCCTACAATGAGCAGTTCTTC. This encodes CASSLNLRDRDNPSYNEQFF. The variable domain in full, completed from reference TRBV9 and TRBJ2-1, reads DSGVTQTPKHLITATGQRVTLRCSPRSGDLSVYWYQQSLDQGLQFLIQYYNGEERAKGNILERFSAQQFPDLHSELNLSSLELGDSALYFCASSLNLRDRDNPSYNEQFFGPGTRLTVL.

CDR3 in DNA: TGCGCCAGCAGCCCGCGCGGGCAGGGTACGACCATATATTTT. It translates to CASSPRGQGTTIYF. The chain recombines TRBV5-1 with TRBJ1-3; D is possibly TRBD1 (5 bases). The V and J ends lost 4 bases and 10 bases respectively, with 18 bases between them. This CDR3 spans 14 amino acids. Germline V lookup: CDR1 SGHRS, CDR2 YFSETQ.

This rearrangement joins TRBV6-1 to TRBJ1-5, with no clear D. V was pared by 8 bases and J by 0 bases, with 11 bases between. CDR3 length: 14 amino acids. Germline V gene sequence: CDR1 MNHNS, CDR2 SASEGT. The CDR3 reads CASGPTASNQPQHF. The CDR3 region has the DNA TGTGCCAGCGGCCCAACAGCTAGCAATCAGCCCCAGCATTTT.

The chain uses TRBV7-6 and TRBJ1-5, with D perhaps TRBD1 (5 bases). The CDR3 has 15 residues. Germline V gene sequence: CDR1 SGHVS, CDR2 FNYEAQ. V lost 0 bases and J 4 bases, leaving 10 bases between the germline ends. The CDR3 reads CASSLASGLNQPQHF. The DNA for the CDR3 is TGTGCCAGCAGCTTAGCGTCGGGGCTTAATCAGCCCCAGCATTTT.

The chain links TRBV6-6 to TRBJ2-7; 10 bases are shared with TRBD2. V shed 2 bases and J 2 bases; nucleotides not matched to a gene: 3. The CDR3 is made up of 15 amino acids. Germline values: CDR1 MNHNY, CDR2 SVGAGI (reference sequence). This CDR3 reads CASSYERGGAYEQYF. The CDR3 nucleotides read TGTGCCAGCAGTTACGAGCGGGGGGGGGCCTACGAGCAGTACTTC.

This sequence joins TRBV2 and TRBJ2-7; D is uncertain. The V and J ends lost 7 bases and 0 bases respectively, with 7 bases between them. Looked up from germline, CDR1 is SNHLY and CDR2 is FYNNEI. This CDR3 region has 12 residues. CDR3 residues: CASMRSSYEQYF. CDR3 in DNA: TGTGCCAGCATGAGGAGCTCCTACGAGCAGTACTTC.

The table lists this clone with a count of one. This rearrangement joins TRBV7-9 to TRBJ2-5; 14 nucleotides align to TRBD2. Per germline, CDR1 SEHNR and CDR2 FQNEAQ (reference sequence). The CDR3 runs to 16 residues. The trim removed 6 bases at V and 5 bases at J, leaving 8 bases unmatched. This CDR3 reads CASSSHRTSGGETQYF. Written as DNA, the CDR3 is TGTGCCAGCAGTTCTCATCGGACTAGCGGGGGGGAGACCCAGTACTTC.

In DNA form, the CDR3 reads TGTGCCAGCAAGACAGATCTTACAACTAATGAAAAACTGTTTTTT. The encoded protein is CASKTDLTTNEKLFF. V is TRBV2 and J is TRBJ1-4, with TRBD1 as a possible D gene (5 bases). This CDR3 is built from 15 residues. The V gene's germline CDR1 is SNHLY and CDR2 FYNNEI. Trimming removed 7 bases at V and 0 bases at J, with 12 bases between. The full variable domain, its missing parts supplied by reference TRBV2 and TRBJ1-4, is EPEVTQTPSHQVTQMGQEVILRCVPISNHLYFYWYRQILGQKVEFLVSFYNNEISEKSEIFDDQFSVERPDGSNFTLKIRSTKLEDSAMYFCASKTDLTTNEKLFFGSGTQLSVL.

The chain combines TRBV7-2 with TRBJ2-1; TRBD2 aligns across 14 bases. The CDR3 runs 17 residues. V was clipped by 4 bases and J by 8 bases; unmatched bases: 10. The germline V gene has CDR1 SGHTA and CDR2 FQGNSA. Written as DNA, the CDR3 is TGTGCCAGCAGCTCCCGACTAGCGGGGGGGCAAAGGGATGAGCAGTTCTTC. Translating gives CASSSRLAGGQRDEQFF.

The CDR3 nucleotides are TGTGCCAGCAGCGTGGGACTGATCACAGATACGCAGTATTTT. Translated: CASSVGLITDTQYF. V and J are TRBV7-2 and TRBJ2-3; D perhaps matches TRBD2 (6 bases). V lost 5 bases, J lost 2 bases, and 11 bases lay in between. Germline V gives CDR1 SGHTA, CDR2 FQGNSA. The CDR3 length is 14 residues.

In its sample, this clone is medium-sized. This chain links TRBV5-6 with TRBJ2-7; the D is unclear. Germline V gene lookup returns CDR1 SGHDT and CDR2 YYEEEE. The germline V and J ends were trimmed by 4 bases and 0 bases, with 8 bases remaining between them. CDR3 length: 13 amino acids. In DNA, the CDR3 is TGTGCCAGCAGCCCTGGTCACTCCTACGAGCAGTACTTC. Its translation is CASSPGHSYEQYF. The whole variable domain, remainder taken from reference TRBV5-6 and TRBJ2-7, is DAGVTQSPTHLIKTRGQQVTLRCSPKSGHDTVSWYQQALGQGPQFIFQYYEEEERQRGNFPDRFSGHQFPNYSSELNVNALLLGDSALYLCASSPGHSYEQYFGPGTRLTVT.

The chain links TRBV7-8 to TRBJ1-1; 8 bases are a match to TRBD1. CDR3 length: 17 residues. V trimming: 0 bases; J trimming: 4 bases; junction bases outside the gene matches: 10. CDR1 and CDR2 (germline): SGHVS, FQNEAQ. CDR3 region: CASSLAPGQGRGTEAFF. The CDR3 DNA follows: TGTGCCAGCAGCTTAGCCCCAGGACAGGGTCGGGGCACTGAAGCTTTCTTT.

The chain recombines TRBV19 with TRBJ1-6, with a tentative D call TRBD1 (5 bases). V lost 4 bases and J 9 bases, leaving 16 bases between the germline ends. The CDR3 is made up of 15 amino acids. CDR1 is LNHDA and CDR2 is SQIVND in the germline V gene (reference sequence). The CDR3 reads CASSTGRFEGSPLHF. CDR3 nucleotides: TGTGCCAGTAGTACGGGGCGGTTTGAGGGTTCACCCCTCCACTTT.

This clone has only a few counts. V usage is TRBV15 and J usage is TRBJ2-2; D may be TRBD1 (5 bases). CDR3 length: 16 residues. Per the germline V gene, CDR1 is LNHNV and CDR2 is YYDKDF (reference sequence). Trimming pared 1 base from V and 1 base from J, leaving 10 bases between. The DNA for the CDR3 is TGTGCCACCAGCAGAGGTAGACAGCTGAACACCGGGGAGCTGTTTTTT. This encodes CATSRGRQLNTGELFF. Full variable domain (missing parts from reference TRBV15 and TRBJ2-2): DAMVIQNPRYQVTQFGKPVTLSCSQTLNHNVMYWYQQKSSQAPKLLFHYYDKDFNNEADTPDNFQSRRPNTSFCFLDIRSPGLGDTAMYLCATSRGRQLNTGELFFGEGSRLTVL.

The sample holds one count of this clone. The chain carries TRBV6-1 and TRBJ2-7, with 9 bases fitting TRBD1. CDR3 length: 16 amino acids. The V segment lost 4 bases and the J segment 4 bases; nucleotides outside the gene matches: 11. Germline V gene data show CDR1 as MNHNS and CDR2 as SASEGT. CDR3 region: CASSANRDRDVYEQYF. In nucleotides, the CDR3 is TGTGCCAGCAGTGCCAACCGGGACAGGGATGTTTACGAGCAGTACTTC.

Concerning this clone: At one of its ends the junction is not consistent with the germline gene, which may arise from a read error. J is TRBJ1-4 and V is TRBV7-9; TRBD1 might be the D (6 bases). Germline V gene data show CDR1 as SEHNR and CDR2 as FQNEAQ (reference sequence). This CDR3 comprises 11 residues. CDR3 protein: CASSFQGRQVF. The CDR3 DNA is TGTGCCAGCAGCTTCCAGGGGCGTCAGGTTTTT.